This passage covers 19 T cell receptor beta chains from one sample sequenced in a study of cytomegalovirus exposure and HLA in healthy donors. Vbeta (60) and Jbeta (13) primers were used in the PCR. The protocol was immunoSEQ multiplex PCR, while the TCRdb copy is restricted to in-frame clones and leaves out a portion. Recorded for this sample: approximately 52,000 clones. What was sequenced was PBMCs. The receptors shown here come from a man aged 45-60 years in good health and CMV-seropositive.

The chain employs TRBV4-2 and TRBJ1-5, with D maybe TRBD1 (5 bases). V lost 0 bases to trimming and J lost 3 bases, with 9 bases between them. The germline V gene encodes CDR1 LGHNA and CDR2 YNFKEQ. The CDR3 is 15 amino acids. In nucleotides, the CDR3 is TGTGCCAGCAGCCAAGAGGACATATTCAATCAGCCCCAGCATTTT. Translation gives CASSQEDIFNQPQHF.

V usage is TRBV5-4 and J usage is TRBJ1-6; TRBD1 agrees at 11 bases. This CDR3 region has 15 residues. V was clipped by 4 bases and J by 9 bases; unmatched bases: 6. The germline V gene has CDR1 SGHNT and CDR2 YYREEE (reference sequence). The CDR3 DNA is TGTGCCAGCAGCCGGGGGACAGGGGGTTCTTCACCCCTCCACTTT. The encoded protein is CASSRGTGGSSPLHF.

The CDR3 DNA sequence: TGTGCCAGCAGTGACTCACAGGGCCCCGACAATGAGCAGTTCTTC. Residues: CASSDSQGPDNEQFF. The chain employs TRBV6-4 and TRBJ2-1, with D possibly matching TRBD1 (6 bases). V was cut by 0 bases and J by 5 bases, with 11 bases left in between. Germline lookup yields CDR1 MRHNA and CDR2 SNTAGT. This CDR3 is 15 amino acids long.

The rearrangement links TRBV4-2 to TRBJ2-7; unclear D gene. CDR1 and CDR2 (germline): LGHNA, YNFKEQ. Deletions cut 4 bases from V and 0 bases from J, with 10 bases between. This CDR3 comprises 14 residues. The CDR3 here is CASSLRLPSYEQYF. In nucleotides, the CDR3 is TGTGCCAGCAGCCTGAGACTGCCCTCCTACGAGCAGTACTTC.

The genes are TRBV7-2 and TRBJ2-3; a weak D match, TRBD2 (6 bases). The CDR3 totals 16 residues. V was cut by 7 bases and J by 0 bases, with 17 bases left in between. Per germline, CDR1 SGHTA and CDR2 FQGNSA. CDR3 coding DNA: TGTGCCAGCACCTACACTAGCACAGCTAGCACAGATACGCAGTATTTT. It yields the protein CASTYTSTASTDTQYF.

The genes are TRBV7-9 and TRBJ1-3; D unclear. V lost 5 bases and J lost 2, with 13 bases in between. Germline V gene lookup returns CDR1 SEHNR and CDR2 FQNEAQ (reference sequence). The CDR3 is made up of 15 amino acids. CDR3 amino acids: CASSTRRTTGNTIYF. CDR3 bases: TGTGCCAGCAGCACCCGACGGACTACTGGAAACACCATATATTTT.

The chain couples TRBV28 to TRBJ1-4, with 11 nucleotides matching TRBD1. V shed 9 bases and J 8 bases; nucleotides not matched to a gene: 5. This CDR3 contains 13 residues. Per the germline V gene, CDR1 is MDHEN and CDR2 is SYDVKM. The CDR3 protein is CASTDRGPEKLFF. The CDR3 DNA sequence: TGTGCCAGTACGGACAGGGGGCCCGAAAAACTGTTTTTT.

The CDR3 region is CASSSGQPNTGELFF. The CDR3, as DNA: TGTGCCAGCAGCTCTGGACAGCCGAACACCGGGGAGCTGTTTTTT. The rearrangement links TRBV7-3 to TRBJ2-2; tentative D call: TRBD1 (6 bases). The CDR3 sequence is 15 residues long. Germline V CDR1 and CDR2: SGHTA, FQGTGA. Trimming took off 4 bases at V and 0 bases at J, with 9 bases between the two ends.

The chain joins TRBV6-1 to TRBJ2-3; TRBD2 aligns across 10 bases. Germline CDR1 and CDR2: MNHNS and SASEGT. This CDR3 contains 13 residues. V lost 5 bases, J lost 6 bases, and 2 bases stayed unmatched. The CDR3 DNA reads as TGTGCCAGCAGTCCGGGACTAGCGGATACGCAGTATTTT. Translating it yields CASSPGLADTQYF.

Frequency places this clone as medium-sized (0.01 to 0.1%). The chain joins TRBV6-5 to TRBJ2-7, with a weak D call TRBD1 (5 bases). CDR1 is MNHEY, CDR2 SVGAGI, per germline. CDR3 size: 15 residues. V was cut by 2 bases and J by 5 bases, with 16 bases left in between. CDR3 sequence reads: CASSYGRVAVNEQYF. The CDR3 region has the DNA TGTGCCAGCAGTTACGGCAGGGTTGCGGTCAACGAGCAGTACTTC.

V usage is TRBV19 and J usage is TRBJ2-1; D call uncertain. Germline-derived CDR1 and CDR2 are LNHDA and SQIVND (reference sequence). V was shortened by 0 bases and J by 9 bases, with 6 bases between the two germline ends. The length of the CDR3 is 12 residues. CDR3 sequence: CASSIDRSEQFF. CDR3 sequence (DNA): TGTGCCAGTAGTATAGATCGTAGTGAGCAGTTCTTC. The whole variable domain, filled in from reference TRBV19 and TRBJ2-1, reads DGGITQSPKYLFRKEGQNVTLSCEQNLNHDAMYWYRQDPGQGLRLIYYSQIVNDFQKGDIAEGYSVSREKKESFPLTVTSAQKNPTAFYLCASSIDRSEQFFGPGTRLTVL.

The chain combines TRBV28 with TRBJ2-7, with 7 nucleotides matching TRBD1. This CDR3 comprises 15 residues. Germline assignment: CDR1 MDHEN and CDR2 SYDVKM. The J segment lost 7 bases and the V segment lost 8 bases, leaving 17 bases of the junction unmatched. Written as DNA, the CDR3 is TGTGCCAGCTCGGCCCTGCCGAAGGGGGCGCGTGAGCAGTACTTC. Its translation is CASSALPKGAREQYF.

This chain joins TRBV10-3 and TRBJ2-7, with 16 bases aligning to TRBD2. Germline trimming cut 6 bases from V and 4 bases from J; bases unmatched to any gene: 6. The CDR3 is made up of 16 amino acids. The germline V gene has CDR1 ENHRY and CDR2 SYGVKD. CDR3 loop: CAIRGLAGGGLYEQYF. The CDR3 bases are TGTGCCATCAGGGGACTAGCGGGAGGGGGTTTGTACGAGCAGTACTTC.

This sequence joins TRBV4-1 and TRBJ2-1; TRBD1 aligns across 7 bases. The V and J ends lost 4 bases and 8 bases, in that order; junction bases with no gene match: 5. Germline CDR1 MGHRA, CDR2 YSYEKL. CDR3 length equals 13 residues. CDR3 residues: CASSLRGLDEQFF. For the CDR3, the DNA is TGCGCCAGCAGCCTGAGGGGGCTGGATGAGCAGTTCTTC.

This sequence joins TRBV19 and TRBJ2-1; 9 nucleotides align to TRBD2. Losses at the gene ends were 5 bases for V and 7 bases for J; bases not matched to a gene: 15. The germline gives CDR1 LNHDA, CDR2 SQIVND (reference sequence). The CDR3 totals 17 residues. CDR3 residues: CASSQGGGALGSNEQFF. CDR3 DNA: TGTGCCAGTAGTCAGGGCGGGGGGGCCCTAGGGTCGAATGAGCAGTTCTTC.

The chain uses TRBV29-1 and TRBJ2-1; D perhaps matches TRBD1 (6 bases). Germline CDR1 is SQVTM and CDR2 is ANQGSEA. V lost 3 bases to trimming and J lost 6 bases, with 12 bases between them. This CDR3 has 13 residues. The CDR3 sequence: CSVDLTGFNEQFF. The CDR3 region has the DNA TGCAGCGTTGACCTTACAGGGTTCAATGAGCAGTTCTTC.

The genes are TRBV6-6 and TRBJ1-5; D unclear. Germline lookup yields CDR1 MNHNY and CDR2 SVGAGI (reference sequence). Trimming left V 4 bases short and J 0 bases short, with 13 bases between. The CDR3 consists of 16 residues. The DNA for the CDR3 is TGTGCCAGCAGTTCCGACATACCCTATAGCAATCAGCCCCAGCATTTT. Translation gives CASSSDIPYSNQPQHF.

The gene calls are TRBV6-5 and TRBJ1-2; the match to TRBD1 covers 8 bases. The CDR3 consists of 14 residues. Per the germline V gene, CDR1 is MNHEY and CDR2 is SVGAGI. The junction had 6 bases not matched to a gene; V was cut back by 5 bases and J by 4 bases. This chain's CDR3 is CASSEHQGAYGYTF. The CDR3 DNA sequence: TGTGCCAGCAGTGAACATCAGGGGGCCTATGGCTACACCTTC.

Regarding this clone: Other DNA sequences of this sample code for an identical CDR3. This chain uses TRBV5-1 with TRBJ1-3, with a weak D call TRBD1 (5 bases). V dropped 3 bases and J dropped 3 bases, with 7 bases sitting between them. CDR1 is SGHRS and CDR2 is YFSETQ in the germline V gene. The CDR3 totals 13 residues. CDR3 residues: CASSSDSGNTIYF. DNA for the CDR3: TGCGCCAGCAGCTCCGACAGTGGAAACACCATATATTTT.